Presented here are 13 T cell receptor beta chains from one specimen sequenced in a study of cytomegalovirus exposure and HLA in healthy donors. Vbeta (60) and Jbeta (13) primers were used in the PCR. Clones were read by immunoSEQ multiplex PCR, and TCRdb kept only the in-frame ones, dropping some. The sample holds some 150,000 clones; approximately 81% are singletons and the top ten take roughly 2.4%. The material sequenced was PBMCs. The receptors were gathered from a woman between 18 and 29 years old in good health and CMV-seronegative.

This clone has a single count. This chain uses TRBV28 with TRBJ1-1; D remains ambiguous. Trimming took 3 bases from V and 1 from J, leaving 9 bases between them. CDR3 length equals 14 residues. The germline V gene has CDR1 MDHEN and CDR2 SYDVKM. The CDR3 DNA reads TGTGCCAGCAGTTTGGGCCAGTGGAACACTGAAGCTTTCTTT. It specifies CASSLGQWNTEAFF.

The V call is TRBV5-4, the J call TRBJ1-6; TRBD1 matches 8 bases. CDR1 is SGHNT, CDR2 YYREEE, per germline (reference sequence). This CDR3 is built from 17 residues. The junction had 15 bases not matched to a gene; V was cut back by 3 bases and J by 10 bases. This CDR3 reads CASSSPEQGVPGSPLHF. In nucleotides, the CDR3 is TGTGCCAGCAGCTCCCCGGAACAGGGGGTCCCCGGGTCACCCCTCCACTTT.

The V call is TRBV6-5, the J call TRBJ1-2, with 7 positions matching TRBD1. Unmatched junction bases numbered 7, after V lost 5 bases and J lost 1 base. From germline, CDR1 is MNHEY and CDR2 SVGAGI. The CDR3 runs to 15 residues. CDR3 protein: CASSTPQGFNYGYTF. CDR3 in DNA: TGTGCCAGCAGTACGCCACAGGGGTTTAACTATGGCTACACCTTC.

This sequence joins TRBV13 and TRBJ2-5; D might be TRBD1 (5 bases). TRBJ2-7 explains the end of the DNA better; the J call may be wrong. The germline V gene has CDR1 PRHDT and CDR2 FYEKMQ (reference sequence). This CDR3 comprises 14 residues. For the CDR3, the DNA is TGTGCCAGCAGCTTAGGCCAGGGTGCCTACGAGCAGTACTTC. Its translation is CASSLGQGAYEQYF.

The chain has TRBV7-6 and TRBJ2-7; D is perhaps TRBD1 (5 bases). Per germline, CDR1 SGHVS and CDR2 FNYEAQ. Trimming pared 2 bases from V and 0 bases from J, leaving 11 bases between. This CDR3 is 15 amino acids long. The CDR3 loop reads CASSLSAGRSYEQYF. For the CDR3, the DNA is TGTGCCAGCAGCTTATCTGCAGGGCGCTCCTACGAGCAGTACTTC.

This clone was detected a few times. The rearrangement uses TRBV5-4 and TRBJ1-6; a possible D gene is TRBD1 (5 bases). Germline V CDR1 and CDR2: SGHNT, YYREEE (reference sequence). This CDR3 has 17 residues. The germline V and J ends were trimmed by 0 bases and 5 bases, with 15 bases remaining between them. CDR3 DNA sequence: TGTGCCAGCAGCTTGGGCGGGGGGGGGTGGAATAATTCACCCCTCCACTTT. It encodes CASSLGGGGWNNSPLHF.

The CDR3 nucleotides read TGCGCCAGCAGCTTGGCCGGTAGGGGCGCATGGGATGAGCAGTTCTTC. This translates into CASSLAGRGAWDEQFF. The chain links TRBV5-1 to TRBJ2-1, with D maybe TRBD1 (5 bases). Looked up from germline, CDR1 is SGHRS and CDR2 is YFSETQ. The CDR3 totals 16 residues. Trimming removed 0 bases from V and 8 bases from J, with 18 bases in between.

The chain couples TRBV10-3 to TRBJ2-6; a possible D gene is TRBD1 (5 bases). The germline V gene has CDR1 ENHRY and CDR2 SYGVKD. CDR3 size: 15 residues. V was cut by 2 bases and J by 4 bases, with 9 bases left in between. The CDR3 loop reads CAISEGARGANVLTF. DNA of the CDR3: TGTGCCATCAGTGAGGGGGCGCGCGGGGCCAACGTCCTGACTTTC.

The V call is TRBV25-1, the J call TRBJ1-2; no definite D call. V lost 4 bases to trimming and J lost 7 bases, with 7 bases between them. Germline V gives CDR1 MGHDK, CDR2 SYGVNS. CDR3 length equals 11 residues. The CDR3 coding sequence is TGTGCCAGCAGTGCCGGGAGTGGCTACACCTTC. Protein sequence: CASSAGSGYTF.

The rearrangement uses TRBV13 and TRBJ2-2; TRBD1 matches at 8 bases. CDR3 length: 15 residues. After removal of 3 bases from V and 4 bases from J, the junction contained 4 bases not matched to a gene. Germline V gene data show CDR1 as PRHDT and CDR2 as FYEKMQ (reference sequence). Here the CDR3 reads CASSFGTGFTGELFF. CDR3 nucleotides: TGTGCCAGCAGCTTCGGGACAGGTTTCACCGGGGAGCTGTTTTTT.

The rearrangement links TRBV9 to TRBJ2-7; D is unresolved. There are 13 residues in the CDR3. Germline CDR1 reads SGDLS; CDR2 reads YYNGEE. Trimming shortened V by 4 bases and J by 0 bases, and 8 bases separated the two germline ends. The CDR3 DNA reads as TGTGCCAGCAGCCCAACCAGCTCCTACGAGCAGTACTTC. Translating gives CASSPTSSYEQYF.

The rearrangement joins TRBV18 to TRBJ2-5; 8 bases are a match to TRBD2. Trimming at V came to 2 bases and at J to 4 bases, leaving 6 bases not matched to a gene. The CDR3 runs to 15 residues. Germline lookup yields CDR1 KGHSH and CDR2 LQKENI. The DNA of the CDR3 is TGTGCCAGCTCACCAGGGAGCGGGAGTCGAGAGACCCAGTACTTC. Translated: CASSPGSGSRETQYF.

The CDR3 bases are TGTGCCAGCAGTTCCGGGACAGGATATAATTCACCCCTCCACTTT. Its protein product is CASSSGTGYNSPLHF. This chain connects TRBV6-5 to TRBJ1-6; TRBD1 matches 8 bases. The CDR3 covers 15 residues. The junction had 3 bases not matched to a gene; V was cut back by 4 bases and J by 4 bases. Germline V lookup: CDR1 MNHEY, CDR2 SVGAGI.